One and the same sample provided the 17 T cell receptor beta chains below, sequenced in a study of blood T cell repertoires in COVID-19. TCRdb keeps only in-frame clones here, not all; method: immunoSEQ multiplex PCR. Altogether around 260,000 clones are present, 80% to 95% being singletons, with the ten largest covering approximately 2.6%. Sequences were obtained from peripheral blood. The receptor set was obtained from a young adult with COVID-19, enrolled during active disease.

The chain couples TRBV6-6 to TRBJ1-1; 10 nucleotides match TRBD1. Germline trimming cut 2 bases from V and 0 bases from J; bases unmatched to any gene: 0. This CDR3 has 15 residues. Germline-derived CDR1 and CDR2 are MNHNY and SVGAGI (reference sequence). CDR3 nucleotides: TGTGCCAGCAGTTACGGACAGGGGGTGAACACTGAAGCTTTCTTT. Encoded protein: CASSYGQGVNTEAFF.

Here the CDR3 reads CASSMGTDYGYTF. The CDR3 DNA follows: TGTGCCAGTAGTATGGGCACCGACTATGGCTACACCTTC. V usage is TRBV19 and J usage is TRBJ1-2; no firm D call. The germline V and J ends were trimmed by 3 bases and 3 bases, with 8 bases remaining between them. The CDR3 consists of 13 residues. Per germline, CDR1 LNHDA and CDR2 SQIVND (reference sequence).

V usage is TRBV2 and J usage is TRBJ1-4, with 9 bases fitting TRBD1. In germline, CDR1 is SNHLY, CDR2 FYNNEI. V shed 4 bases and J 9 bases; nucleotides not matched to a gene: 12. The CDR3 consists of 16 residues. The CDR3 spells CASSVSRPGQGQKLFF. CDR3 bases: TGTGCCAGCAGTGTTTCCCGTCCGGGACAGGGTCAAAAACTGTTTTTT. The full variable domain, with the rest looked up from reference TRBV2 and TRBJ1-4, is EPEVTQTPSHQVTQMGQEVILRCVPISNHLYFYWYRQILGQKVEFLVSFYNNEISEKSEIFDDQFSVERPDGSNFTLKIRSTKLEDSAMYFCASSVSRPGQGQKLFFGSGTQLSVL.

This chain links TRBV6-2 or TRBV6-3 with TRBJ1-2; D is ambiguous. V was clipped by 5 bases and J by 2 bases, with 9 bases between them. Germline V gives CDR1 MNHEY, CDR2 SVGEGT. The CDR3 runs to 13 residues. The CDR3 DNA is TGTGCCAGCAGTCGAACAGAGAACTATGGCTACACCTTC. This sequence encodes CASSRTENYGYTF.

The chain uses TRBV3-1 (or the pseudogene TRBV3-2) and TRBJ2-1; tentative D call: TRBD2 (7 bases). CDR3 length equals 17 residues. Trimming removed 0 bases at V and 8 bases at J, with 20 bases between. Germline V gene lookup returns CDR1 LGHDT and CDR2 YNNKEL (reference sequence). The CDR3 sequence: CASSQEIGGGPIYEQFF. The CDR3 DNA is TGTGCCAGCAGCCAAGAGATAGGGGGAGGGCCAATCTATGAGCAGTTCTTC.

CDR3 protein: CASSHTTGTNNEQFF. In nucleotides, the CDR3 is TGTGCCAGCAGTCATACGACAGGGACGAACAATGAGCAGTTCTTC. V gene TRBV28 combines with J gene TRBJ2-1; the match to TRBD1 covers 7 bases. CDR3 length equals 15 residues. The germline V gene encodes CDR1 MDHEN and CDR2 SYDVKM. V shed 5 bases, J shed 5 bases, and the junction held 9 bases outside the gene matches. The full variable domain, with the rest looked up from reference TRBV28 and TRBJ2-1, is DVKVTQSSRYLVKRTGEKVFLECVQDMDHENMFWYRQDPGLGLRLIYFSYDVKMKEKGDIPEGYSVSREKKERFSLILESASTNQTSMYLCASSHTTGTNNEQFFGPGTRLTVL.

The V and J genes are TRBV7-6 and TRBJ2-2; no firm D call. The CDR3 consists of 16 residues. V gave up 5 bases and J gave up 1 base, with 14 bases separating them. Germline CDR1 is SGHVS and CDR2 is FNYEAQ. This CDR3 is CASSPESSLNTGELFF. The CDR3 bases are TGTGCCAGCAGCCCTGAAAGCTCGCTGAACACCGGGGAGCTGTTTTTT.

V gene TRBV5-1 combines with J gene TRBJ1-4; D unclear. CDR3 length: 14 residues. Trimming removed 0 bases at V and 4 bases at J, with 7 bases between. Per the germline V gene, CDR1 is SGHRS and CDR2 is YFSETQ. CDR3 coding DNA: TGCGCCAGCAGCTTGGCACAGTTTAATGAAAAACTGTTTTTT. Protein sequence: CASSLAQFNEKLFF.

The chain combines TRBV5-6 with TRBJ1-2, with TRBD1 as a possible D gene (6 bases). V lost 3 bases to trimming and J lost 4 bases, with 19 bases between them. Germline V gene lookup returns CDR1 SGHDT and CDR2 YYEEEE. The CDR3 spans 16 residues. The CDR3 here is CASSSLGGDTIYGYTF. The CDR3 coding sequence is TGTGCCAGCAGCTCCCTAGGGGGGGACACCATCTATGGCTACACCTTC.

The chain links TRBV24-1 to TRBJ2-3, with D possibly TRBD2 on 6 matching bases. Germline CDR1 is KGHDR and CDR2 is SFDVKD. V was cut by 8 bases and J by 2 bases, with 10 bases left in between. The CDR3 spans 13 residues. The CDR3 region has the DNA TGTGCCACCAAGGGACTTTCCACAGATACGCAGTATTTT. It translates to CATKGLSTDTQYF.

The rearrangement uses TRBV12-3 or TRBV12-4 and TRBJ1-5; D is ambiguous. V was pared by 4 bases and J by 11 bases, with 12 bases between. The CDR3 extends over 12 amino acids. The CDR3 sequence is CASSSPPGSQHF. For the CDR3, the DNA is TGTGCCAGCAGTTCGCCCCCGGGGTCCCAGCATTTT.

The rearrangement uses TRBV29-1 and TRBJ2-1, with TRBD2 matching 10 bases. V lost 7 bases, J lost 4 bases, and 10 bases stayed unmatched. The CDR3 is 15 amino acids. Germline-derived CDR1 and CDR2 are SQVTM and ANQGSEA. CDR3 amino acids: CSADGGTSAYNEQFF. Written as DNA, the CDR3 is TGCAGCGCAGACGGCGGGACTAGCGCTTACAATGAGCAGTTCTTC.

The rearrangement uses TRBV29-1 and TRBJ1-2; D may be TRBD1 (5 bases). Germline V lookup: CDR1 SQVTM, CDR2 ANQGSEA. The CDR3 length is 14 residues. The V gene lost 5 bases and the J gene lost 6 bases, with 19 bases spanning the gap. CDR3 protein: CSVQFSGKGDGYTF. The CDR3 nucleotides are TGCAGCGTTCAATTTTCAGGGAAGGGCGATGGCTACACCTTC.

As to this clone: Given a much more abundant clone one base away, this may be a read error. The chain couples TRBV5-1 to TRBJ1-1, with D perhaps TRBD1 (6 bases). The CDR3 is 13 amino acids. Germline V lookup: CDR1 SGHRS, CDR2 YFSETQ. DNA of the CDR3: TGCGCCAGCAGATTGGGACAGAACACTGAAGCTTTCTTT. This translates into CASRLGQNTEAFF. The full variable domain, with the rest looked up from reference TRBV5-1 and TRBJ1-1, is KAGVTQTPRYLIKTRGQQVTLSCSPISGHRSVSWYQQTPGQGLQFLFEYFSETQRNKGNFPGRFSGRQFSNSRSEMNVSTLELGDSALYLCASRLGQNTEAFFGQGTRLTVV.

The V gene is TRBV10-3, the J gene TRBJ2-7, with TRBD1 matching 7 bases. The CDR3 sequence is 14 residues long. The germline V gene has CDR1 ENHRY and CDR2 SYGVKD. V trimming: 2 bases; J trimming: 3 bases; junction bases outside the gene matches: 4. The CDR3 nucleotides read TGTGCCATCAGTGAGGGACAGGATATCTACGAGCAGTACTTC. Amino acids: CAISEGQDIYEQYF.

The chain carries TRBV15 and TRBJ2-1; a possible D gene is TRBD2 (5 bases). Trimming stripped 3 bases from V and 2 bases from J, with 8 bases between. The germline V gene encodes CDR1 LNHNV and CDR2 YYDKDF (reference sequence). The CDR3 sequence is 14 residues long. The CDR3 protein is CATSSERAYNEQFF. The CDR3 DNA is TGTGCCACCAGCAGCGAGAGGGCCTACAATGAGCAGTTCTTC.

The genes are TRBV7-9 and TRBJ2-1; maybe TRBD2 (6 bases). The CDR3 covers 12 residues. Trimming removed 5 bases from V and 15 bases from J, with 17 bases in between. CDR1 is SEHNR and CDR2 is FQNEAQ in the germline V gene (reference sequence). CDR3 sequence: CASSPWGVIWFF. CDR3 bases: TGTGCCAGCAGCCCGTGGGGGGTAATATGGTTCTTC. The complete variable domain, with remaining parts taken from reference TRBV7-9 and TRBJ2-1, reads DTGVSQNPRHKITKRGQNVTFRCDPISEHNRLYWYRQTLGQGPEFLTYFQNEAQLEKSRLLSDRFSAERPKGSFSTLEIQRTEQGDSAMYLCASSPWGVIWFFGPGTRLTVL.